The clone carrying this T cell receptor (beta chain) was picked up a small number of times. What it recognizes is unknown. This CDR3 spans 14 amino acids. The germline gives CDR1 ENHRY, CDR2 SYGVKD. The V and J ends lost 2 bases and 0 bases respectively, with 7 bases between them. This entry comes from a study of post-analysis software for immune sequencing data. Overall study: Courses of disease covered relapsing-remitting, secondary progressive and progressive-relapsing multiple sclerosis.

Notes on the study in general: Samples from a shared batch, those prepared together, strongly co-clustered by F measure. Those with multiple sclerosis, the patient group, showed significantly lower normalized Chao1 diversity than controls. Patients showed TRBV5-6, TRBV5-1 and TRBV20-1 among 4 or 5 TRBV segments more frequent than in controls.

The TCR beta cDNA libraries contained unique molecular identifiers. Once roughly 1 to 10 million T cells were used, hundreds of thousands of cDNA molecules resulted. MiXCR, run by TCRdb on the PCR reads, gives a single entry per CDR3 protein. The sample consists of approximately 360,000 distinct CDR3 sequences, about a third of them appearing once. The V gene is TRBV10-3, the J gene TRBJ1-1, with unresolved D. Sequencing used blood. The clonotype originates from a girl aged 10-17 years with multiple sclerosis. CDR3 in DNA: TGTGCCATCAGTGAGAATGAGTTGAACACTGAAGCTTTCTTT. It codes for CAISENELNTEAFF.